This TCR beta chain derives from a study of molecular identifiers for immune sequencing clone quantification. Study conclusions and caveats: Over 98% of effector molecules, but under 1% in naive cells, were held by clones with more than 20 RNA copies. Shared barcodes on identical TCR molecules could underestimate the sizes of highly expanded clones.

Worth noting for this clonotype: The antigen is undetermined.

The CDR3 is 14 residues long. CDR1 is GTSNPN, CDR2 SVGIG, per germline (reference sequence). The J segment lost 6 bases and the V segment lost 3 bases, leaving 9 bases of the junction unmatched. Libraries from naive CD8 cells were generated from 20,000 to 1,000,000 sorted cells (with 10%, 30% or 50% RNA). Methods described previously were used for bulk TCR libraries, and listed TCR primers were applied. From the PCR reads, TCRdb called clonotypes with MiXCR, one entry per CDR3 protein. The repertoire consists of around 480,000 distinct CDR3 sequences, with 20% to 25% occurring once and the leading ten covering about 0.84%.

The specimen sequenced was naive CD8+ T cells from blood, with Jurkat cell RNA spiked in. As to subset: FACS-sorted CD8+CD4-CCR7+CD45RA+ naive T cells. This clonotype was sampled from a human donor in good health. Some libraries in this study had Jurkat cell RNA spiked in. The V and J genes are TRBV30 and TRBJ1-2; 8 bases map to TRBD1. This CDR3 is CAWRGQAVSDGYTF. The CDR3 nucleotides are TGTGCCTGGAGGGGACAGGCCGTGTCGGATGGCTACACCTTC.